These 22 T cell receptor beta chains were all obtained from the same sample, sequenced in a study of T cells after yellow fever vaccination. From the 5' RACE reads, TCRdb called clonotypes with MiXCR, one entry per CDR3 protein. The data hold 200,000 to 300,000 distinct CDR3 sequences, with about 7.1% observed a single time. Sequencing was performed on CD4+ T cells sorted from PBMCs, taken 15 days after the yellow fever booster vaccination. The source is a man between 25 and 39 years old who received the YFV17D yellow fever vaccine.

The V and J genes are TRBV5-1 and TRBJ2-5, with D possibly TRBD2 on 6 matching bases. Germline V CDR1 and CDR2: SGHRS, YFSETQ. The CDR3 is 13 residues long. V dropped 5 bases and J dropped 7 bases, with 15 bases sitting between them. The CDR3 DNA follows: TGCGCCAGCAGAGACAAGGTCGGGGGGACCCAGTACTTC. Translated: CASRDKVGGTQYF.

This clonotype was counted ten times or more. V is TRBV20-1 and J is TRBJ2-3; tentatively, D is TRBD2 (5 bases). Per germline, CDR1 DFQATT and CDR2 SNEGSKA (reference sequence). Trimming removed 2 bases from V and 3 bases from J, with 15 bases in between. This CDR3 is built from 15 residues. The DNA of the CDR3 is TGCAGTGCTAGATCCGGGGTCGAGGTGACAGATACGCAGTATTTT. Protein sequence: CSARSGVEVTDTQYF.

The rearrangement uses TRBV5-4 and TRBJ2-1; D is unclear. Between the trimmed V and J ends, which lost 2 bases and 10 bases, there was a span of 13 bases. This CDR3 is 13 amino acids long. In germline, CDR1 is SGHNT, CDR2 YYREEE (reference sequence). CDR3 amino acids: CASSFTYSSEQFF. The CDR3 nucleotides are TGTGCCAGCAGCTTCACCTATTCCTCCGAGCAGTTCTTC. The whole variable domain, remainder taken from reference TRBV5-4 and TRBJ2-1, is ETGVTQSPTHLIKTRGQQVTLRCSSQSGHNTVSWYQQALGQGPQFIFQYYREEENGRGNFPPRFSGLQFPNYSSELNVNALELDDSALYLCASSFTYSSEQFFGPGTRLTVL.

The chain recombines TRBV15 with TRBJ2-7; possibly TRBD1 for D (7 bases). The CDR3 is made up of 13 amino acids. Trimming shortened V by 8 bases and J by 7 bases, and 18 bases separated the two germline ends. CDR1 is LNHNV, CDR2 YYDKDF, per germline (reference sequence). In DNA form, the CDR3 reads TGTGCCACCGCCGGACAGCCAGGGGGGGAGCAGTACTTC. It codes for CATAGQPGGEQYF.

Note on this clonotype: This may stem from a read error, because a much larger clone lies one nucleotide away. The chain carries TRBV7-6 and TRBJ2-1, with D unresolved. This CDR3 comprises 13 residues. Germline CDR1 and CDR2: SGHVS and FNYEAQ. V dropped 4 bases and J dropped 10 bases, with 14 bases sitting between them. CDR3 sequence reads: CASSSPSLPEQFF. Here the CDR3 DNA reads TGTGCCAGCAGCTCCCCGAGCCTACCAGAGCAGTTCTTC.

A few counts support this clonotype. The V call is TRBV5-1, the J call TRBJ2-3; D may be TRBD1 (6 bases). The CDR3 contains 15 residues. The germline V gene has CDR1 SGHRS and CDR2 YFSETQ. V lost 4 bases and J 2 bases, leaving 14 bases between the germline ends. This CDR3 is CASSTRGQSTDTQYF. The CDR3 bases are TGCGCCAGCAGCACCAGGGGACAATCCACAGATACGCAGTATTTT.

The chain is built from TRBV21-1 and TRBJ2-7; TRBD2 was called by the table and not checked on the DNA. TRBV21-1 is listed as a pseudogene. This CDR3 is 17 amino acids long. The CDR3 DNA follows: TGTGCCAGCAGCAAAGGGGCCCGGCTAGCGGGAGGGGGCGAGCAGTACTTC. It encodes CASSKGARLAGGGEQYF.

This clonotype was found a few times. CDR3 residues: CASSSGLADLYEQYF. In nucleotides, the CDR3 is TGTGCCAGCAGTAGTGGACTAGCGGACCTCTACGAGCAGTACTTC. V is TRBV6-2 or TRBV6-3 and J is TRBJ2-7, with 10 bases fitting TRBD2. This CDR3 is 15 amino acids long. CDR1 is MNHEY, CDR2 SVGEGT, per germline. Trimming cost V 5 bases and J 3 bases; bases outside gene matches: 7.

This clonotype was recorded a few times. The V gene is TRBV5-1, the J gene TRBJ2-6; no reliable D call. Germline CDR1 and CDR2: SGHRS and YFSETQ. V lost 4 bases and J 3 bases, leaving 20 bases between the germline ends. This CDR3 comprises 18 residues. CDR3: CASSPTRPAIGGANVLTF. CDR3 coding DNA: TGCGCCAGCAGCCCAACCCGCCCGGCCATCGGTGGGGCCAACGTCCTGACTTTC.

A note on this clonotype: One base away lies a much larger clone, so this may be a sequencing read error. The J gene is TRBJ1-3, the V gene TRBV12-3 or TRBV12-4; 8 bases align to TRBD1. The CDR3 has 16 residues. The CDR3 nucleotides read TGTGCCAGCAGTCCGACAGGGGCCTTCTCTGGAAGCACCATATATTTT. This sequence encodes CASSPTGAFSGSTIYF.

The V gene is TRBV7-2, the J gene TRBJ2-7; D is unclear. Germline loops: CDR1 SGHTA, CDR2 FQGNSA. The V end lost 6 bases, the J end lost 5 bases, and 8 bases lay between the germline ends. The CDR3 sequence is 11 residues long. CDR3 loop: CASSRNHEQYF. The CDR3 bases are TGTGCCAGCAGTCGCAACCACGAGCAGTACTTC. The whole variable domain, remainder taken from reference TRBV7-2 and TRBJ2-7, is GAGVSQSPSNKVTEKGKDVELRCDPISGHTALYWYRQSLGQGLEFLIYFQGNSAPDKSGLPSDRFSAERTGGSVSTLTIQRTQQEDSAVYLCASSRNHEQYFGPGTRLTVT.

This clonotype has a handful of counts. This chain uses TRBV6-1 with TRBJ1-3; TRBD1 is a possible D gene (6 bases). Germline CDR1 reads MNHNS; CDR2 reads SASEGT. This CDR3 contains 16 residues. Trimming shortened V by 8 bases and J by 1 base, and 18 bases separated the two germline ends. Written as DNA, the CDR3 is TGTGCCAGCGGGGACTGGACAGCACAATCTGGAAACACCATATATTTT. It codes for CASGDWTAQSGNTIYF.

This clonotype was counted between two and nine times. The chain combines TRBV19 with TRBJ2-1; TRBD1 or TRBD2 may be the D gene (5 bases each). Germline V CDR1 and CDR2: LNHDA, SQIVND (reference sequence). The CDR3 is 13 residues long. V gave up 7 bases and J gave up 3 bases, with 10 bases separating them. CDR3 protein: CASKTGLYNEQFF. The CDR3 region has the DNA TGTGCCAGTAAGACGGGGCTCTACAATGAGCAGTTCTTC.

This clonotype was counted between two and nine times. The genes are TRBV7-9 and TRBJ2-1; TRBD1 agrees at 9 bases. The CDR3 extends over 13 amino acids. Germline values: CDR1 SEHNR, CDR2 FQNEAQ (reference sequence). Unmatched junction bases numbered 4, after V lost 5 bases and J lost 8 bases. This CDR3 is CASSPNRGHEQFF. Here the CDR3 DNA reads TGTGCCAGCAGCCCCAACAGGGGGCATGAGCAGTTCTTC.

The V and J genes are TRBV20-1 and TRBJ1-1, with 7 bases lining up with TRBD1. V was pared by 6 bases and J by 4 bases, with 8 bases of the junction left unmatched. The CDR3 consists of 13 residues. Germline CDR1 is DFQATT and CDR2 is SNEGSKA (reference sequence). In nucleotides, the CDR3 is TGCAGTGCCAGGGTGAGGGACAGCACTGAAGCTTTCTTT. This translates into CSARVRDSTEAFF.

The rearrangement joins TRBV14 to TRBJ2-7; weak D call: TRBD2 (5 bases). The V and J ends lost 2 bases and 8 bases respectively, with 16 bases between them. This CDR3 comprises 14 residues. In germline, CDR1 is SGHDN, CDR2 FVKESK. The CDR3 sequence is CASSQYTTSPQQYF. The CDR3 DNA reads as TGTGCCAGCAGCCAATATACCACTAGTCCTCAGCAGTACTTC. The entire variable domain, with the rest obtained from reference TRBV14 and TRBJ2-7, is as follows: EAGVTQFPSHSVIEKGQTVTLRCDPISGHDNLYWYRRVMGKEIKFLLHFVKESKQDESGMPNNRFLAERTGGTYSTLKVQPAELEDSGVYFCASSQYTTSPQQYFGPGTRLTVT.

This clonotype has more than one count but fewer than ten. CDR3 in amino acids: CASSLAAPGDTQYF. CDR3 DNA sequence: TGTGCCAGCAGCTTAGCGGCCCCGGGGGATACGCAGTATTTT. The chain has TRBV7-2 and TRBJ2-3; TRBD2 is a possible D gene (5 bases). The V gene lost 0 bases and the J gene lost 6 bases, with 10 bases spanning the gap. The CDR3 has 14 amino acids. Per the germline V gene, CDR1 is SGHTA and CDR2 is FQGNSA.

Many counts were recorded for this clonotype. The chain links TRBV24-1 to TRBJ2-1, with a possible D match to TRBD1 (6 bases). The CDR3 runs to 17 residues. The V gene's germline CDR1 is KGHDR and CDR2 SFDVKD. The V and J ends lost 3 bases and 2 bases respectively, with 16 bases between them. This CDR3 is CATSDLRQEHPYNEQFF. As DNA, the CDR3 is TGTGCCACCAGTGATCTTAGACAGGAGCACCCCTACAATGAGCAGTTCTTC.

This clonotype came up a few times. This CDR3 reads CASSNRDRGFGEAFF. In DNA form, the CDR3 reads TGTGCCAGCAGCAACCGGGACAGGGGGTTTGGTGAAGCTTTCTTT. This chain joins TRBV7-9 and TRBJ1-1; 11 nucleotides align to TRBD1. The CDR3 length is 15 residues. Germline loops: CDR1 SEHNR, CDR2 FQNEAQ (reference sequence). The trim removed 5 bases at V and 7 bases at J, leaving 9 bases unmatched. Variable domain in full (rest from reference TRBV7-9 and TRBJ1-1): DTGVSQNPRHKITKRGQNVTFRCDPISEHNRLYWYRQTLGQGPEFLTYFQNEAQLEKSRLLSDRFSAERPKGSFSTLEIQRTEQGDSAMYLCASSNRDRGFGEAFFGQGTRLTVV.

This chain uses TRBV7-8 with TRBJ2-7; D is tentatively TRBD1 or TRBD2 (5 bases each). Germline V gene data show CDR1 as SGHVS and CDR2 as FQNEAQ. The CDR3 loop spans 14 amino acids. Trimming left V 2 bases short and J 4 bases short, with 12 bases between. In DNA form, the CDR3 reads TGTGCCAGCAGCTTAAATCGGGGCCCTTACGAGCAGTACTTC. Its translation: CASSLNRGPYEQYF.

In its sample, this clonotype was seen a few times. The chain joins TRBV7-2 to TRBJ2-2, with 8 bases identical to TRBD2. Germline values: CDR1 SGHTA, CDR2 FQGNSA. The V and J ends lost 6 bases and 3 bases, in that order; junction bases with no gene match: 6. The CDR3 length is 15 residues. The CDR3 loop is CASSNPGLDTGELFF. CDR3 nucleotides: TGTGCCAGCAGTAACCCGGGACTAGACACCGGGGAGCTGTTTTTT.

The sample holds a few counts of this clonotype. The chain couples TRBV9 to TRBJ2-7; TRBD1 matches at 11 bases. Germline values: CDR1 SGDLS, CDR2 YYNGEE. The CDR3 length is 14 residues. The V gene end was trimmed by 4 bases and the J gene end by 6 bases; junction bases not matched to a gene: 6. The CDR3 nucleotides are TGTGCCAGCAGCCCGTGGACAGGGGGCGCCGAGCAGTACTTC. It specifies CASSPWTGGAEQYF.